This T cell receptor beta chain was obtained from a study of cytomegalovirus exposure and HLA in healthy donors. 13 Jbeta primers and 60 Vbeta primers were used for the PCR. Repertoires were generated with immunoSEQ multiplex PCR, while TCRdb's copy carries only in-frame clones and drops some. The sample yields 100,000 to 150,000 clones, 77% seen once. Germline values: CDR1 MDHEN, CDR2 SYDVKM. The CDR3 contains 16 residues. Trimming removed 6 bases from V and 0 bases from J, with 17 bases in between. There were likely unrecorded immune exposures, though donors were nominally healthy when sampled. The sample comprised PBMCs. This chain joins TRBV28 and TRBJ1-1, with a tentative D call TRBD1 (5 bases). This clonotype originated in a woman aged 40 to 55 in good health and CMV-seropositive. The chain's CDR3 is CASSHSRGRMNTEAFF. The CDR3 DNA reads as TGTGCCAGCAGCCACTCCCGGGGGAGAATGAACACTGAAGCTTTCTTT.